In its sample, the clone carrying this T cell receptor (beta chain) was seen many times. The antigen remains undetermined. TCRdb itself ran the reads through MiXCR, one entry per CDR3 protein. This table holds around 280,000 distinct CDR3 sequences, about 9.2% found once. The entry originates in a study of T cell repertoires in cytomegalovirus infection. For the study at large: Indications came from public TCR beta signatures; they pointed to CMV infection and to a matching HLA type.

The CDR3 length is 16 residues. Losses at the gene ends were 2 bases for V and 4 bases for J; bases not matched to a gene: 5. From germline, CDR1 is MNHNS and CDR2 SASEGT. Study-level points and caveats: In two of eight donors, the top clonotype was HLA-C-restricted CMV-specific. Carriage of CMV together with the relevant HLA was identifiable through cumulative public TCR beta family frequency.

The V call is TRBV6-1, the J call TRBJ1-1, with 12 bases aligning to TRBD1. Sample: PBMCs. This sequence originates from a human donor in good health (CMV status not recorded). Some clones in this sample may be carry-over from other donors' samples. CDR3 sequence (DNA): TGTGCCAGCAGTGAAATCGCGGGACAGGGGGCCACTGAAGCTTTCTTT. Protein product: CASSEIAGQGATEAFF.